This section outlines one T cell receptor (beta chain) sequence together with its context. Its specificity is not known. This sample stems from a study of cytomegalovirus exposure and HLA in healthy donors. Overall study context: In a previous analysis, 100 million to 140 million unique TCR beta sequences were found from 150 million to 200 million T cells. Study-level results: Sequence variants that were highly shared formed a cluster that was likely a sequencing artifact. For most TCR beta V segments, an earlier analysis put the productive rate at about 87% or about 30% of the time.

CDR3 length equals 15 residues. CDR1 and CDR2 from the germline V gene are SGHVS and FQNEAQ. Trimming at V came to 3 bases and at J to 7 bases, leaving 9 bases not matched to a gene. In the PCR, 60 Vbeta and 13 Jbeta primers were used. Assay: immunoSEQ multiplex PCR; the TCRdb copy retains only in-frame clones and omits some. The sample lists under 200,000 clones, 80% to 90% seen once, with roughly 0.33% in the top ten. The chain links TRBV7-8 to TRBJ2-7; TRBD2 aligns across 10 bases. The sample was PBMCs. This clonotype was sampled from a woman in her 30s in good health and CMV-seronegative. In DNA form, the CDR3 reads TGTGCCAGCAGCTTCCCTAGCGGGAGACGGAGAGAGCAGTACTTC. This translates into CASSFPSGRRREQYF.